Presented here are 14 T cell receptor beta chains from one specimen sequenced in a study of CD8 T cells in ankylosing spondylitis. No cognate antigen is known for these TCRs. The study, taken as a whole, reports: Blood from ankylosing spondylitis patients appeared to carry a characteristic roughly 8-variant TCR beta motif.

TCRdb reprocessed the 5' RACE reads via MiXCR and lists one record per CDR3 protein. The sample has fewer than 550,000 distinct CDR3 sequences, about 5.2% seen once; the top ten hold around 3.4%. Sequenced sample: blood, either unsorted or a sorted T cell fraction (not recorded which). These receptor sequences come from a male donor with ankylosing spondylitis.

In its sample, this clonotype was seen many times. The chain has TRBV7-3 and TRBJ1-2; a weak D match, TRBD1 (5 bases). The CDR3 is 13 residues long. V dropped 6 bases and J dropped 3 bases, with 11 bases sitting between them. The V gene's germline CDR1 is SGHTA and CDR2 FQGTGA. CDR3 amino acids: CASRGEGDYGYTF. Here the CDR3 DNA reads TGTGCCAGCAGGGGTGAAGGGGACTATGGCTACACCTTC.

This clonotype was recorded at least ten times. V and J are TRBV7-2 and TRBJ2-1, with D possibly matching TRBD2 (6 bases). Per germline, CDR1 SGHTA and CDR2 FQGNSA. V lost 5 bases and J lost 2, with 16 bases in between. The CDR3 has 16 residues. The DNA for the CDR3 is TGTGCCAGCAGCCCCCCCGGGACTCCGGCCTACAATGAGCAGTTCTTC. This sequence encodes CASSPPGTPAYNEQFF. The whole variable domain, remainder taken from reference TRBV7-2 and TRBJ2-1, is GAGVSQSPSNKVTEKGKDVELRCDPISGHTALYWYRQSLGQGLEFLIYFQGNSAPDKSGLPSDRFSAERTGGSVSTLTIQRTQQEDSAVYLCASSPPGTPAYNEQFFGPGTRLTVL.

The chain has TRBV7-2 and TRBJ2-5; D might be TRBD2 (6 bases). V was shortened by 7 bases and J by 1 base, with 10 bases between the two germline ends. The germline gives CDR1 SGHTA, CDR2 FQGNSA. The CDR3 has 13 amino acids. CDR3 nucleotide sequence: TGTGCCAGCACTATGCGGGGCCAAGAGACCCAGTACTTC. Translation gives CASTMRGQETQYF. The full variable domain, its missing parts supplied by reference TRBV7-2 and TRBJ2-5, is GAGVSQSPSNKVTEKGKDVELRCDPISGHTALYWYRQSLGQGLEFLIYFQGNSAPDKSGLPSDRFSAERTGGSVSTLTIQRTQQEDSAVYLCASTMRGQETQYFGPGTRLLVL.

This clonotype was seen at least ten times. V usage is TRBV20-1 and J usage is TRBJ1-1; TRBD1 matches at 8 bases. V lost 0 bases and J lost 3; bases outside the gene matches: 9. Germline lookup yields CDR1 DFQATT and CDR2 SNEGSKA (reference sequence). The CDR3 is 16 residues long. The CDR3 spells CSARDPRQGWDTEAFF. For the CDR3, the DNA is TGCAGTGCTAGAGATCCCCGACAGGGGTGGGACACTGAAGCTTTCTTT.

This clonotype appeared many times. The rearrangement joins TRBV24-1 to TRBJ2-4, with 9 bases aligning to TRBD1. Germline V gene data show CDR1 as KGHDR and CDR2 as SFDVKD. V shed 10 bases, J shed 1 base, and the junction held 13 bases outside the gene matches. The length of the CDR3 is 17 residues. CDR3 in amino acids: CATKEPGQGIAKNIQYF. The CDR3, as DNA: TGTGCCACAAAAGAACCGGGACAGGGTATTGCCAAAAACATTCAGTACTTC.

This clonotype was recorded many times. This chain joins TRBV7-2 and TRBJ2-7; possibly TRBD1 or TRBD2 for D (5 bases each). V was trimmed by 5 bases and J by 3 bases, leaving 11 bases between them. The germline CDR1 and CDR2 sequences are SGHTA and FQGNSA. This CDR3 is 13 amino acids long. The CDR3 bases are TGTGCCAGCAGCCGTGGGACGGACTACGAGCAGTACTTC. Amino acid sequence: CASSRGTDYEQYF.

The CDR3 DNA reads as TGTGCCAGCAGCCAAGGTTTCAGATCTTCCTACGAGCAGTACTTC. This encodes CASSQGFRSSYEQYF. The chain links TRBV4-2 to TRBJ2-7; D is ambiguous. V dropped 1 base and J dropped 1 base, with 11 bases sitting between them. Germline lookup yields CDR1 LGHNA and CDR2 YNFKEQ. CDR3 length: 15 amino acids.

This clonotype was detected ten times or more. CDR3 protein: CSARELAGEVEQFF. The CDR3 DNA sequence: TGCAGTGCTAGAGAACTAGCGGGTGAAGTTGAGCAGTTCTTC. The chain employs TRBV20-1 and TRBJ2-1; 9 bases fit TRBD2. V lost 0 bases to trimming and J lost 9 bases; unmatched junction nucleotides: 6. The CDR3 covers 14 residues. Germline V gene lookup returns CDR1 DFQATT and CDR2 SNEGSKA (reference sequence).

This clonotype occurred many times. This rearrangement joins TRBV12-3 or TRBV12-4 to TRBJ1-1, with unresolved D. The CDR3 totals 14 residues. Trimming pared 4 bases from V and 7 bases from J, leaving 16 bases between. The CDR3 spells CASSSLGQASEAFF. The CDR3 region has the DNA TGTGCCAGCAGTTCCCTCGGGCAGGCGAGTGAAGCTTTCTTT.

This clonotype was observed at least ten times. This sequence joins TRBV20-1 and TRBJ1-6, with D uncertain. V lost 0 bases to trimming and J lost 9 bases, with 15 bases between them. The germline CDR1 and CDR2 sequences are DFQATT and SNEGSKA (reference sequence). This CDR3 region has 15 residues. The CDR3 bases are TGCAGTGCTAGAGATGGCGCGGGTTCGGGTTCACCCCTCCACTTT. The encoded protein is CSARDGAGSGSPLHF.

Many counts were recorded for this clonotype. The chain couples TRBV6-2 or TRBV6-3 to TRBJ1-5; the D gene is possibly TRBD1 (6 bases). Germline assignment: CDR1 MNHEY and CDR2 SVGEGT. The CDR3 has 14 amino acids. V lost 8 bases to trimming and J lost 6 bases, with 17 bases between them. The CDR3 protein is CASESRGVGQPQHF. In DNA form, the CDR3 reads TGTGCCAGCGAGTCAAGGGGGGTTGGTCAGCCCCAGCATTTT.

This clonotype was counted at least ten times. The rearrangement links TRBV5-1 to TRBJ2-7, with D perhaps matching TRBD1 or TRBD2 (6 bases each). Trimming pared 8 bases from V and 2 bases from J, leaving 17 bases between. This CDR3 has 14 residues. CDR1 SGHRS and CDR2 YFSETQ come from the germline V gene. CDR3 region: CASRAPGGAYEQYF. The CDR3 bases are TGCGCCAGTCGGGCCCCCGGGGGCGCCTACGAGCAGTACTTC.

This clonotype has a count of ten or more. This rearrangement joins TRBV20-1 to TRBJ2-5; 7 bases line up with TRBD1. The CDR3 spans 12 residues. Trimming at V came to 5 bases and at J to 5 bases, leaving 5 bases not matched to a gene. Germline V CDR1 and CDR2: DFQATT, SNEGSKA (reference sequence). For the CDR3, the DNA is TGCAGTGCTCGACAGGGTAGGGAGACCCAGTACTTC. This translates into CSARQGRETQYF.

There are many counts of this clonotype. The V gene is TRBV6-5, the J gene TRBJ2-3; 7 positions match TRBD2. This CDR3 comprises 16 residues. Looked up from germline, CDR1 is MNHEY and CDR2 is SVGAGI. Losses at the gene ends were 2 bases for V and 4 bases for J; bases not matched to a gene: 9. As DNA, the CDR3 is TGTGCCAGCAGTTACAACCCTGGGGAGGGCGCAGATACGCAGTATTTT. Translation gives CASSYNPGEGADTQYF.